This TCR beta chain was found in a study of CD8 T cells in Susac syndrome. RNA, at roughly 0.5 to 1 ug, was reverse transcribed with random hexamers. TCRdb passed the immunoSEQ multiplex PCR reads through MiXCR, listing each CDR3 protein once. The table lists a few hundred thousand distinct CDR3 sequences, approximately 90% of them singletons. Trimming removed 9 bases from V and 1 base from J; junction bases left unmatched: 4. The CDR3 runs 15 residues. Looked up from germline, CDR1 is MNHEY and CDR2 is SVGAGI. The chain employs TRBV6-5 and TRBJ2-2; TRBD2 aligns across 11 bases. Source material: CD8+ T cells from PBMCs. This sequence originates from a human donor with multiple sclerosis. The DNA for the CDR3 is TGTGCCAGTGGTCTAGCGGGAGGGAACACCGGGGAGCTGTTTTTT. This encodes CASGLAGGNTGELFF.